Listed here is a single TCR beta chain. This specimen belongs to a study of blood T cells in healthy people across ages. The authors ran a second PCR of 7 to 11 cycles using a sample-barcoded 5' primer and a J-beta primer mix. TCRdb fed the 5' RACE reads into MiXCR, producing one record per CDR3 protein. Of some 1.8 million distinct CDR3 sequences in the sample, 30% to 40% were seen once. There are 13 residues in the CDR3. CDR1 and CDR2 from the germline V gene are SGHKS and YYEKEE (reference sequence). V lost 2 bases, J lost 4 bases, and 9 bases lay in between. V usage is TRBV5-5 and J usage is TRBJ1-2, with D perhaps matching TRBD1 (5 bases). The clonotype originates from a human donor in good health. Sequenced material: blood. CDR3 in DNA: TGTGCCAGCAGCTTTGACAGTACCTATGGCTACACCTTC. Translating it yields CASSFDSTYGYTF.